The subject of this entry is one T cell receptor beta chain. Unique molecular identifiers tagged the TCRbeta library. TCRdb analysed the PCR reads with MiXCR anew, one entry per CDR3 protein. The sample includes around 530,000 distinct CDR3 sequences, approximately 32% of them seen just once. This record comes from a study of T-cell reconstitution after alpha-beta-depleted transplantation in children. Germline CDR1 is LGHNA and CDR2 is YNFKEQ. The CDR3 extends over 17 amino acids. J lost 7 bases, V lost 7 bases, and 21 bases had no gene match. Sequencing used PBMCs from the stem cell graft donor, obtained from the stem cell graft. The TCR originated in a human donor who donated a stem cell graft to a child with aplastic anemia. The chain has TRBV4-2 and TRBJ1-1; 7 nucleotides match TRBD1. CDR3 DNA: TGTGCCAGCACCAGCCAGGGGGTACAGTACTCGAGGGTTGAAGCTTTCTTT. Its translation is CASTSQGVQYSRVEAFF.